A selection of T cell receptor beta chains follows, all from one sample in a study of T cell responses to AZD1222 COVID-19 vaccine. Clones were sequenced by immunoSEQ multiplex PCR, and TCRdb holds only the in-frame ones, with some missing. The sample includes about 160,000 clones, 90% of them seen just once. Source: peripheral blood, taken on day 0 of AZD1222 vaccination. Receptors were obtained from an adult in good health. Both conserved end residues are part of each CDR3. The D gene is left open where the match is weak. For some rows the clone size is stated as once, few or many, or as a class when expanded; others skip it.

D	J	size	V	DNA	CDR3
TRBD1	TRBJ1-1	.	TRBV27	TGTGCCAGCAGGTCCGGACTAGGGGGCACGGACACTGAAGCTTTCTTT	CASRSGLGGTDTEAFF
TRBD2	TRBJ2-1	.	TRBV9	TGTGCCAGCAGCGTAGTAAGCGGGGGGGCCGATGAGCAGTTCTTC	CASSVVSGGADEQFF
.	TRBJ1-2	.	TRBV28	TGTGCCAGCAGTTTAAAGACTCCCTGGGGCTACACCTTC	CASSLKTPWGYTF
.	TRBJ2-5	.	TRBV3-1/TRBV3-2	TGTGCCAGCAGCGGTCCTGGCGGTCAAGAGACCCAGTACTTC	CASSGPGGQETQYF
TRBD1	TRBJ1-2	.	TRBV4-1	TGCGCCAGCAGCCGCGGACAGGGACCAGCTAACTATGGCTACACCTTC	CASSRGQGPANYGYTF
.	TRBJ2-1	.	TRBV7-9	TGTGCCAGCAGTTACAGGGCCTCCGGGGTCAATGAGCAGTTCTTC	CASSYRASGVNEQFF
TRBD1	TRBJ1-2	.	TRBV7-9	TGTGCCAGCAGCTCCTCCGACAGGGCCCATGGCTACACCTTC	CASSSSDRAHGYTF
TRBD1	TRBJ1-4	.	TRBV6-5	TGTGCCAGCAGCAACAGGGGGAGTAGCGAAAAACTGTTTTTT	CASSNRGSSEKLFF
.	TRBJ1-5	.	TRBV11-2	TGTGCCAGCAGCTTGGGTAGCCCGTCGGTCGGGCCCCAGCATTTT	CASSLGSPSVGPQHF
.	TRBJ1-6	.	TRBV7-2	TGTGCCAGCAGCTTAGCGGGGGCCCAGGGGATCTATAATTCACCCCTCCACTTT	CASSLAGAQGIYNSPLHF
.	TRBJ2-7	.	TRBV7-3	TGTGCCAGCAGCTCCCAAACTGGTGGCGAGCAGTACTTC	CASSSQTGGEQYF
.	TRBJ1-2	.	TRBV27	TGTGCCAGCAGGCGGCGGGCCCACCTCTACTATGGCTACACCTTC	CASRRRAHLYYGYTF
.	TRBJ1-6	once	TRBV30	TGTGCCTGGAGTGTAGCGGGTAGATCACCCCTCCACTTT	CAWSVAGRSPLHF
.	TRBJ1-6	.	TRBV6-5	TGTGCCAGCAGTTTTGCAGGGTGGTCACCCCTCCACTTT	CASSFAGWSPLHF
.	TRBJ1-2	.	TRBV12-2	TGTGCAAGTCGCCCGAGGGAACTGTTCTATGATAGCTACACCTTC	CASRPRELFYDSYTF
.	TRBJ1-5	.	TRBV3-1/TRBV3-2	TGTGCCAGCAGCTTGGGACAACATCAGCCCCAGCATTTT	CASSLGQHQPQHF
.	TRBJ1-3	.	TRBV21-1	TGTGCCAGCAGCAAAAAGCCCTTCTCTGGAAACACCATATATTTT	CASSKKPFSGNTIYF
.	TRBJ2-1	.	TRBV2	TGTGCCAGCAGTGAGCAGTACAATGAGCAGTTCTTC	CASSEQYNEQFF
.	TRBJ1-1	once	TRBV5-1	TGCGCCAGCAGCGTGCTAGGGGAGGAAGGCACTGAAGCTTTCTTT	CASSVLGEEGTEAFF
.	TRBJ2-7	.	TRBV2	TGTGCCAGCAGTGACCGAAGGTTAAACTACGAGCAGTACTTC	CASSDRRLNYEQYF
.	TRBJ1-1	.	TRBV2	TGTGCCAGCAGTTTCCGACAGACGAACACTGAAGCTTTCTTT	CASSFRQTNTEAFF
.	TRBJ2-7	.	TRBV27	TGTGCCAGCAATTCTGGGGGGGCCGACGAGCAGTACTTC	CASNSGGADEQYF
.	TRBJ2-7	.	TRBV7-6	TGTGCCAGCAGCTTTGCCCCGAGACAGGACTCCTACGAGCAGTACTTC	CASSFAPRQDSYEQYF
TRBD2	TRBJ2-5	.	TRBV6-2/TRBV6-3	TGTGCCAGCAGTTCCCCTCTGTTACTAGCGGGGGGGCGAGAGACCCAGTACTTC	CASSSPLLLAGGRETQYF
.	TRBJ2-5	.	TRBV4-1	TGCGCCAGCAGCCAAGTTGCAGGGCGAGAGACCCAGTACTTC	CASSQVAGRETQYF
TRBD2	TRBJ2-7	few	TRBV7-2	TGTGCCAGCAGCTACGAGCGGGGGGGCCACGAGCAGTACTTC	CASSYERGGHEQYF
.	TRBJ2-5	.	TRBV18	TGTGCCAGCTCACCACCCGCCCAAGAGACCCAGTACTTC	CASSPPAQETQYF
TRBD1	TRBJ2-4	.	TRBV6-5	TGTGCCAGCAGGCCTACAGGGGGCGCGAACATTCAGTACTTC	CASRPTGGANIQYF
.	TRBJ1-5	.	TRBV28	TGTGCCAGCAGTCCGTGGGTCGGACAGCCCCAGCATTTT	CASSPWVGQPQHF
TRBD1	TRBJ1-2	.	TRBV28	TGTGCCAGCAGTTCCCAAATGGACAGGAATAACTATGGCTACACCTTC	CASSSQMDRNNYGYTF
TRBD1	TRBJ1-2	.	TRBV27	TGTGCCAGCAGCGGAAGTATCAGGACAGGACACTATGGCTACACCTTC	CASSGSIRTGHYGYTF
.	TRBJ1-5	.	TRBV28	TGTGCCAGTGTAGGTCGGGATCAGCCCCAGCATTTT	CASVGRDQPQHF
.	TRBJ1-1	.	TRBV4-1	TGCGCCAGCAGCCAAGATAGGATGGGCAGCCTGAACACTGAAGCTTTCTTT	CASSQDRMGSLNTEAFF
.	TRBJ1-3	.	TRBV4-3	TGCGCCAGCAGCCAAGATCCGTTTTGGGGGGCTGGAAACACCATATATTTT	CASSQDPFWGAGNTIYF
TRBD2	TRBJ2-1	.	TRBV30	TGTGCCTGGATTTACGGGACTAGCGCCAATGAGCAGTTCTTC	CAWIYGTSANEQFF
TRBD1	TRBJ2-7	.	TRBV27	TGTGCCAGTCGAAAAGCGAGGACAGGGGGCTACGAGCAGTACTTC	CASRKARTGGYEQYF
.	TRBJ1-1	.	TRBV7-8	TGTGCCAGCAGCCCGCGGACAAGTTGGAGAGGCATCACTGAAGCTTTCTTT	CASSPRTSWRGITEAFF
.	TRBJ1-6	.	TRBV30	TGTGCCTGGAGAAACAGCGTCCCCAATTCACCCCTCCACTTT	CAWRNSVPNSPLHF
TRBD1	TRBJ1-2	few	TRBV7-8	TGTGCCAGCGGGTTGACAGGGGTGACTGGCTACACCTTC	CASGLTGVTGYTF
.	TRBJ2-2	.	TRBV12-5	TGTGCTAGTGGAACCGGGTTTAACACCGGGGAGCTGTTTTTT	CASGTGFNTGELFF